The clone carrying this T cell receptor beta chain was seen a handful of times. Its antigen is not known. MiXCR, run by TCRdb on the RT-PCR reads, gives a single entry per CDR3 protein. This sample carries 700,000 to 900,000 distinct CDR3 sequences, around 20% of them seen once, and the ten largest clones take roughly a tenth. The data originate from a study of response to subunit inactivated influenza vaccine. Germline trimming cut 5 bases from V and 1 base from J; bases unmatched to any gene: 8. Germline-derived CDR1 and CDR2 are MNHEY and SMNVEV (reference sequence). CDR3 size: 15 residues. Points from the study as a whole: After each seasonal influenza vaccination, few new T cells are recruited, the authors suggested.

The J gene is TRBJ2-7, the V gene TRBV27; 7 bases align to TRBD2. This specimen was PBMCs from blood, taken roughly 5 days after vaccination. This clonotype was sampled from a middle-aged man who received an inactivated influenza vaccine. CDR3 DNA sequence: TGTGCCAGCAGTACTAGCGTCGGTAGGTCCTACGAGCAGTACTTC. Protein sequence: CASSTSVGRSYEQYF.